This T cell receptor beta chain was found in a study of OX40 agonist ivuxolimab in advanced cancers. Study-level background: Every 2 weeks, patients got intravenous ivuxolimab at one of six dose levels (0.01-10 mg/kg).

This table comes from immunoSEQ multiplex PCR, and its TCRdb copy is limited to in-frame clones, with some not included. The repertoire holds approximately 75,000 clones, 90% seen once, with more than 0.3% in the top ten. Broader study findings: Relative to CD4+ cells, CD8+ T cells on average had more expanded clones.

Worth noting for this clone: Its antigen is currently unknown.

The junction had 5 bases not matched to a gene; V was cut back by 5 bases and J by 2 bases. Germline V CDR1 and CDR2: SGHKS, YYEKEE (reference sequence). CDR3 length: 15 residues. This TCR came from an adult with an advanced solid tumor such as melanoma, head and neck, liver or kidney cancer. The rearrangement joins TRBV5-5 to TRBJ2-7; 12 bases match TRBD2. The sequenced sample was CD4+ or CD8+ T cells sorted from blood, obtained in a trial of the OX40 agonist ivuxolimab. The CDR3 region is CASSLTSGGTYEQYF. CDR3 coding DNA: TGTGCCAGCAGTCTCACTAGCGGGGGGACCTACGAGCAGTACTTC.